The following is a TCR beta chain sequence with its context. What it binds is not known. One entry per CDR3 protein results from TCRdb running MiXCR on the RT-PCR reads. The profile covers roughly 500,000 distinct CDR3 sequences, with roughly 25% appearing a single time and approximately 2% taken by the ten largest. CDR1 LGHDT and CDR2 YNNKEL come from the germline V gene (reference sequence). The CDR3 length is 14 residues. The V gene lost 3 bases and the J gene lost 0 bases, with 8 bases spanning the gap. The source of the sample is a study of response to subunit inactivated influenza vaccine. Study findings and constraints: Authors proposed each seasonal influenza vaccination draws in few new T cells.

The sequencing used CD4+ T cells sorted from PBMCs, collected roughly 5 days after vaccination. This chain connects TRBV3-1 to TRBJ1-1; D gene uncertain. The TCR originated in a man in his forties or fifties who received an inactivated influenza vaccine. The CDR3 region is CASSQGIMNTEAFF. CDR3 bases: TGTGCCAGCAGCCAGGGGATAATGAACACTGAAGCTTTCTTT.